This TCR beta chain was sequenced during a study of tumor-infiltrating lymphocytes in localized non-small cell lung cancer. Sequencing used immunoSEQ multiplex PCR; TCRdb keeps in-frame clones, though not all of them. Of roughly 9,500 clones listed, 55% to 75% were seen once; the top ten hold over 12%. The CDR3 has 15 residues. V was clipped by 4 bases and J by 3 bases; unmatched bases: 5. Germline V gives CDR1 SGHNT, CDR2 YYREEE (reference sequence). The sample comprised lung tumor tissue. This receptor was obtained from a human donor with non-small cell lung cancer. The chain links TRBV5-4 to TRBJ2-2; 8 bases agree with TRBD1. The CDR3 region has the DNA TGTGCCAGCAGCCGGGACAGGCGGGACACCGGGGAGCTGTTTTTT. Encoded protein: CASSRDRRDTGELFF.